This record covers a single T cell receptor beta chain. Its antigen remains unknown. The V segment lost 7 bases and the J segment 0 bases; nucleotides outside the gene matches: 11. Germline CDR1 is MGHDK and CDR2 is SYGVNS. The CDR3 length is 16 residues. This record comes from a study of cytomegalovirus exposure and HLA in healthy donors. In the study overall: It was reported in a later analysis that the 120 validation repertoires used the same platform as the 666 first-cohort repertoires. Study conclusions and caveats: Under in vitro conditions, three CMV-associated chains were confirmed as specific for CMV antigens. A later analysis found first-cohort TCR clusters tended to co-occur in the 130 or so validation repertoires. Despite most TCR sequences being rare, some public TCRs occurred in many donors.

Assay used: immunoSEQ multiplex PCR; TCRdb lists only in-frame clones, some missing. This sample has some 200,000 clones, with around 84% found just once. The chain couples TRBV25-1 to TRBJ2-5, with 7 nucleotides matching TRBD1. Sequencing was carried out using PBMCs. This receptor was obtained from a woman aged 25 to 39 in good health and CMV-seropositive. CDR3 sequence reads: CASMGITGEYQETQYF. The CDR3 region has the DNA TGTGCCAGCATGGGGATAACAGGGGAGTACCAAGAGACCCAGTACTTC. Drawing the rest from reference TRBV25-1 and TRBJ2-5, the complete variable domain is EADIYQTPRYLVIGTGKKITLECSQTMGHDKMYWYQQDPGMELHLIHYSYGVNSTEKGDLSSESTVSRIRTEHFPLTLESARPSHTSQYLCASMGITGEYQETQYFGPGTRLLVL.